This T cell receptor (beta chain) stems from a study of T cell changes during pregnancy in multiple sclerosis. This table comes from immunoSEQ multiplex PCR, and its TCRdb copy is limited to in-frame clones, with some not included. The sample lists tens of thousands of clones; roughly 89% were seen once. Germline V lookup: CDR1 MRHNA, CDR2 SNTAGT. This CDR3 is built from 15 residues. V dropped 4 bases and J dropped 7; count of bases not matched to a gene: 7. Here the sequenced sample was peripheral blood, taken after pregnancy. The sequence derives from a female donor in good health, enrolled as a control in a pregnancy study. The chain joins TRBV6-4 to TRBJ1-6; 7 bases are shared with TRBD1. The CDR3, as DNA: TGTGCCAGCAGTGCCAGGGGGTCCGAAAATTCACCCCTCCACTTT. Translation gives CASSARGSENSPLHF.